This T cell receptor beta chain derives from a study of tumor and adjacent non-tumor tissue in lung cancer. This clonotype was picked up a small number of times. This sample's RNA came from whole unsorted tissue. The library came from three nested PCR rounds adapted from ARM-PCR protocols. TCRdb analysed the multiplex PCR reads with MiXCR anew, one entry per CDR3 protein. The data contain approximately 76,000 distinct CDR3 sequences, roughly 70% of them singletons. Sequenced material: lung tumor tissue. This clonotype was sampled from a woman aged 70 to 79 with non-small cell lung cancer.

The CDR3 loop is CASSEGQNYGYTF. The DNA of the CDR3 is TGTGCCAGCAGTGAAGGACAGAACTATGGCTACACCTTC. The chain links TRBV25-1 to TRBJ1-2; TRBD1 might be the D (6 bases). CDR3 length: 13 residues. Between the trimmed V and J ends, which lost 2 bases and 2 bases, there was a span of 6 bases. Germline lookup yields CDR1 MGHDK and CDR2 SYGVNS.